These T cell receptor beta chains were read from a single sample in a study of blood T cell repertoires in COVID-19. Some clones are missing from TCRdb's copy, which holds only in-frame ones; the method was immunoSEQ multiplex PCR. The table includes around 140,000 clones, over 70% detected once. Sequencing was done on a sample of peripheral blood. The receptors were sampled from a woman in her sixties with acute or convalescent COVID-19. Both conserved end residues are part of each CDR3. A D gene is named only where the DNA matches it firmly. The size field is filled for only some rows; it gives once, few, many or a size class.

>NA|NA|TRBJ1-1|TRBV28|12
CASSPGNTEAFF
TGTGCCAGCAGCCCCGGGAACACTGAAGCTTTCTTT
>NA|many|TRBJ1-5|TRBV5-1|14
CASSSGLGGQPQHF
TGCGCCAGCAGCTCGGGACTTGGGGGGCAGCCCCAGCATTTT
>NA|few|TRBJ1-1|TRBV6-5|15
CASSNIGQRGAEAFF
TGTGCCAGCAGTAATATTGGACAGAGGGGCGCTGAAGCTTTCTTT
>TRBD2|NA|TRBJ2-3|TRBV7-2|15
CASSFSGSGTDTQYF
TGTGCCAGCAGCTTTAGCGGGAGCGGGACAGATACGCAGTATTTT
>TRBD1|NA|TRBJ2-7|TRBV11-3|17
CATNKTRGGTGLGEQYF
TGTGCCACCAACAAAACGCGGGGCGGGACAGGGCTCGGGGAGCAGTACTTC
>NA|NA|TRBJ1-4|TRBV7-7|13
CASSPGENEKLFF
TGTGCTAGCAGCCCAGGGGAAAATGAAAAACTGTTTTTT
>NA|NA|TRBJ1-4|TRBV7-9|17
CASSLAPDLISFEKLFF
TGTGCCAGCAGCTTAGCACCTGACTTGATTTCGTTTGAAAAACTGTTTTTT
>TRBD2|few|TRBJ2-1|TRBV2|13
CASTQREGDEQFF
TGTGCCAGCACTCAGCGGGAGGGGGATGAGCAGTTCTTC
>TRBD1|NA|TRBJ2-7|TRBV11-2|18
CASSSLRVSLRTGYEQYF
TGTGCCAGCAGCAGCTTAAGGGTCTCGCTCCGGACAGGGTACGAGCAGTACTTC
>NA|NA|TRBJ2-1|TRBV24-1|18
CATSAATLGTGRYNEQFF
TGTGCCACCAGTGCGGCAACCCTAGGGACTGGGAGGTACAATGAGCAGTTCTTC
>NA|NA|TRBJ2-5|TRBV5-4|13
CASSLGLQETQYF
TGTGCCAGCAGCTTGGGTCTACAAGAGACCCAGTACTTC